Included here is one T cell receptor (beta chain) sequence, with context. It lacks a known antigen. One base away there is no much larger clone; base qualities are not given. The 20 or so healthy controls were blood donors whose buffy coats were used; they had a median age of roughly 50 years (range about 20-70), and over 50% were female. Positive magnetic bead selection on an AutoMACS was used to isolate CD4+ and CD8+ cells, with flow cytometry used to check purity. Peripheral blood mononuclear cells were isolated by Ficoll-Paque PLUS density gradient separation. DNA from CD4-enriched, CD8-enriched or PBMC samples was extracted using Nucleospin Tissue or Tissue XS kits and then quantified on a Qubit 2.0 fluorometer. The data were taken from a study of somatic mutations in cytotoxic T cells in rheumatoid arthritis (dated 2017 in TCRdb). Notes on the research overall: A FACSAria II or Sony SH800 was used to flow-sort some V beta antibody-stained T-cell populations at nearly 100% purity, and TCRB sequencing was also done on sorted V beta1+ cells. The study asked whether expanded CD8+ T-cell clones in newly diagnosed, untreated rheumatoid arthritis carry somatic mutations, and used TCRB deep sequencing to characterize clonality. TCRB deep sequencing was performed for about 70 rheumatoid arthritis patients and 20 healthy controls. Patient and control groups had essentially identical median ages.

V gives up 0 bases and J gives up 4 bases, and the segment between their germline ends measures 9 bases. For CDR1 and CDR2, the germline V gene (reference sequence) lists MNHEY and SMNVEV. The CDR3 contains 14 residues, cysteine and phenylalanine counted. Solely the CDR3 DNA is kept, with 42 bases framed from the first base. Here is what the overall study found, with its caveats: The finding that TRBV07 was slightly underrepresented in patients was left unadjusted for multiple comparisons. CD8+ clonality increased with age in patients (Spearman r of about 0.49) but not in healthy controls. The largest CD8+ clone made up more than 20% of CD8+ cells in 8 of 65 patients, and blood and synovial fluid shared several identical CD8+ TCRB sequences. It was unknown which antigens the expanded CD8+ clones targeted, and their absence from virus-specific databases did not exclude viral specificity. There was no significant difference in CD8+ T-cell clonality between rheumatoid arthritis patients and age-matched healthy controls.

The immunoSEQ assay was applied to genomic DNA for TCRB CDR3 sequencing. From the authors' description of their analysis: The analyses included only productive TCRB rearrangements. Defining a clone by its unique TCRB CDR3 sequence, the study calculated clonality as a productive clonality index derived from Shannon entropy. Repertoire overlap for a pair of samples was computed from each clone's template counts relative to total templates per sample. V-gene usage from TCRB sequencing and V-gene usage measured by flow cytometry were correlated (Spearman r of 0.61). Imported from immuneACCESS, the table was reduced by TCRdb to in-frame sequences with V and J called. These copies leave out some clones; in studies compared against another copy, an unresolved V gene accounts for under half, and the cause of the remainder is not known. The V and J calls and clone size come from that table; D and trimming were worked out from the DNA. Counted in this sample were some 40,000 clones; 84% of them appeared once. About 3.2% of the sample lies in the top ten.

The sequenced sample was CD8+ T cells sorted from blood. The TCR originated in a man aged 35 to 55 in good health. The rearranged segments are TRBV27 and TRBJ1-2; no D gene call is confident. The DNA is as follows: TGTGCCAGCAGTTTATCCGGGCCACTCTATGGCTACACCTTC. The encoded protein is CASSLSGPLYGYTF.